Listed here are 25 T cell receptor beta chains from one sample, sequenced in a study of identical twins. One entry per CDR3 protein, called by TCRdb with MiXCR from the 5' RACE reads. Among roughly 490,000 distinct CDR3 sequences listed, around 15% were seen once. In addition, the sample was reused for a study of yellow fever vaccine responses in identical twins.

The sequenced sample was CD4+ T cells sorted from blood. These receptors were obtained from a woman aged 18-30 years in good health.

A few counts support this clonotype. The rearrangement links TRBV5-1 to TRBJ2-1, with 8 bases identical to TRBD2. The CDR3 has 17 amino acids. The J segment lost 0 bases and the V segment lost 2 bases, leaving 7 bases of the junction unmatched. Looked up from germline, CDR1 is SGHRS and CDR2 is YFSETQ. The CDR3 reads CASSLLAVASSYNEQFF. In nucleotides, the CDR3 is TGCGCCAGCAGCTTACTAGCGGTAGCTAGCTCCTACAATGAGCAGTTCTTC. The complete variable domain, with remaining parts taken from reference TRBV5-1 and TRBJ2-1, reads KAGVTQTPRYLIKTRGQQVTLSCSPISGHRSVSWYQQTPGQGLQFLFEYFSETQRNKGNFPGRFSGRQFSNSRSEMNVSTLELGDSALYLCASSLLAVASSYNEQFFGPGTRLTVL.

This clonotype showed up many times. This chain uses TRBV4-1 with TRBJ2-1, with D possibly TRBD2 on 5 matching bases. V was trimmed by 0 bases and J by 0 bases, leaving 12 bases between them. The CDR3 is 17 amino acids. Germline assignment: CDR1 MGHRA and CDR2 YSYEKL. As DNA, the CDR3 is TGCGCCAGCAGCCAAGACACGGGGAAGAGCTCCTACAATGAGCAGTTCTTC. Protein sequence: CASSQDTGKSSYNEQFF.

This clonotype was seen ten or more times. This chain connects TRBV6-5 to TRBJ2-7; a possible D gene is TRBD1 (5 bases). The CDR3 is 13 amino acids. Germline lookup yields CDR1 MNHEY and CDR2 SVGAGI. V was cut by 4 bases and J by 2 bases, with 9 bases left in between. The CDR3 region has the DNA TGTGCCAGCAGTTTGGTACAGGCCTACGAGCAGTACTTC. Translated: CASSLVQAYEQYF.

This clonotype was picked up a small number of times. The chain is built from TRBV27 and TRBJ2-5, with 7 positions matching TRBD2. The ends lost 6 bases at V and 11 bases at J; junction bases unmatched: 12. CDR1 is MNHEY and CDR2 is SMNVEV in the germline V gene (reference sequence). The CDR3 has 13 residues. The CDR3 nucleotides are TGTGCCAGCAGAGCGGGGTGGCGGAGCCTTCAGTACTTC. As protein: CASRAGWRSLQYF.

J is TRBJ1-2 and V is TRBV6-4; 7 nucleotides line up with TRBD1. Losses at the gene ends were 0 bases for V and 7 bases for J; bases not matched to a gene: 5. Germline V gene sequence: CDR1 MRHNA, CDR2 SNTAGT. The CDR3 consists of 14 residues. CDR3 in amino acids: CASSDSSQGVGYTF. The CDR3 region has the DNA TGTGCCAGCAGTGACTCGAGTCAGGGGGTTGGCTACACCTTC.

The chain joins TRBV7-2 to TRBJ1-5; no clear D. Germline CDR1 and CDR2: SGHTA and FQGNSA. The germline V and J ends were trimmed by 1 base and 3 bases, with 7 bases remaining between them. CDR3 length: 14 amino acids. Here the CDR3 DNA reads TGTGCCAGCAGCTTAGGGGTTCCCAATCAGCCCCAGCATTTT. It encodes CASSLGVPNQPQHF.

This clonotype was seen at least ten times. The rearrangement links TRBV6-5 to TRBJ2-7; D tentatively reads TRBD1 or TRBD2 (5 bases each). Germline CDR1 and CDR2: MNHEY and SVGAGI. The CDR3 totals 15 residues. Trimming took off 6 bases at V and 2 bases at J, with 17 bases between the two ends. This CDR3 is CASSYSGTGTYEQYF. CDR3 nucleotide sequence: TGTGCCAGCAGCTATTCCGGGACGGGGACCTACGAGCAGTACTTC.

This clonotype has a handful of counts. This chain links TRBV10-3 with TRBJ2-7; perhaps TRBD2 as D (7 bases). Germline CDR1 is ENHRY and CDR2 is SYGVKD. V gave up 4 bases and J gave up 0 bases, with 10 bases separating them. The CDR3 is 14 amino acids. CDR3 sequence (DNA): TGTGCCATCAGTGTTGCGGGGGCCTCCTACGAGCAGTACTTC. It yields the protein CAISVAGASYEQYF.

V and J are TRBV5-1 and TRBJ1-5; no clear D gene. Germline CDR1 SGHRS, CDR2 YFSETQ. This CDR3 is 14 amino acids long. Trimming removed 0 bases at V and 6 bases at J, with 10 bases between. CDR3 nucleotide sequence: TGCGCCAGCAGCTTGGACCGGGGTGTTCAGCCCCAGCATTTT. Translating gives CASSLDRGVQPQHF.

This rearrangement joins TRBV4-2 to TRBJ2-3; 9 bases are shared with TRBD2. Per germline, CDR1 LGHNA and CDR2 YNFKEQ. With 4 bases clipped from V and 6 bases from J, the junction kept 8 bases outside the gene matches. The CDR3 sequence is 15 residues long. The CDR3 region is CASSPVREGPDTQYF. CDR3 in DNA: TGTGCCAGCAGCCCCGTGCGGGAGGGCCCGGATACGCAGTATTTT.

Here the CDR3 DNA reads TGTGCCAGCAGTTTTTCCGGGACATGGAGTGAGACCCAGTACTTC. Encoded protein: CASSFSGTWSETQYF. The rearrangement joins TRBV27 to TRBJ2-5; D possibly corresponds to TRBD1 (6 bases). Germline V gene lookup returns CDR1 MNHEY and CDR2 SMNVEV (reference sequence). V was trimmed by 3 bases and J by 5 bases, leaving 16 bases between them. The CDR3 runs 15 residues.

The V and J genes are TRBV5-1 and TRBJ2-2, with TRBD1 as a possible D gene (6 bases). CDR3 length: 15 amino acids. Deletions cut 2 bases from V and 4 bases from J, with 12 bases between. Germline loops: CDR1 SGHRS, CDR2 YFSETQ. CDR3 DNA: TGCGCCAGCAGCTTCGCAGGGGCCCGCACCGGGGAGCTGTTTTTT. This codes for CASSFAGARTGELFF.

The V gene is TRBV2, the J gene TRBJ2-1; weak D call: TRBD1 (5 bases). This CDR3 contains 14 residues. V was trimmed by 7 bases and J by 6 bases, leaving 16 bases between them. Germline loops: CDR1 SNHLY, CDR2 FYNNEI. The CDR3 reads CASTLGQGFNEQFF. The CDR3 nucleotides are TGTGCCAGCACCCTGGGTCAGGGCTTCAATGAGCAGTTCTTC.

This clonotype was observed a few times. The CDR3 region has the DNA TGTGCCAGCACTGGCGGTGCAAGGCAGTACTTC. Amino acid sequence: CASTGGARQYF. The rearrangement uses TRBV28 and TRBJ2-7; the D is unclear. Germline-derived CDR1 and CDR2 are MDHEN and SYDVKM. With 7 bases removed from V and 9 bases from J, the gap between germline ends came to 13 bases. This CDR3 contains 11 residues.

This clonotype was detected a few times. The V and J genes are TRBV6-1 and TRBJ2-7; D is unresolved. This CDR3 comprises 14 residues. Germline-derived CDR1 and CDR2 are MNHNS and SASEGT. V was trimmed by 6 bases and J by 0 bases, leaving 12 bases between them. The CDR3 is CASSPGLSSYEQYF. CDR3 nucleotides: TGTGCCAGCAGCCCGGGCCTTAGCTCCTACGAGCAGTACTTC.

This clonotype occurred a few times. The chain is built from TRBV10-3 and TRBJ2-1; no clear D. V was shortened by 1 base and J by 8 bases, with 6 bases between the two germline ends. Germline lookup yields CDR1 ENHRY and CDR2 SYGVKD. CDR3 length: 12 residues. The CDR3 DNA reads TGTGCCATCAGTGAGTTCGGCGATGAGCAGTTCTTC. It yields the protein CAISEFGDEQFF.

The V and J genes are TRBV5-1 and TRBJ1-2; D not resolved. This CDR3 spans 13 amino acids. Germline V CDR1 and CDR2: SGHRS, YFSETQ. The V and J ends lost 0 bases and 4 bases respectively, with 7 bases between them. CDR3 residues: CASSLVVAYGYTF. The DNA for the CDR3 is TGCGCCAGCAGCTTGGTGGTCGCCTATGGCTACACCTTC.

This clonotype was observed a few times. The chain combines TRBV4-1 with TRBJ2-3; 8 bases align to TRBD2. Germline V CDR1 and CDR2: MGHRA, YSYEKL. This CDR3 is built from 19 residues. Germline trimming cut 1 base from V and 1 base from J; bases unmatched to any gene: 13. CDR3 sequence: CASSQATGGPAGGTDTQYF. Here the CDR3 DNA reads TGCGCCAGCAGCCAAGCGACAGGTGGGCCAGCGGGAGGCACAGATACGCAGTATTTT.

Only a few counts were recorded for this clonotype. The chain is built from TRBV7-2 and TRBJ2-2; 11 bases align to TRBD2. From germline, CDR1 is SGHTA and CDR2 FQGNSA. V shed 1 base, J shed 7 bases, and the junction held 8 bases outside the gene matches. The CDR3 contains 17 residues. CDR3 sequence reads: CASSLVLAGARGGELFF. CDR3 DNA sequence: TGTGCCAGCAGCTTAGTACTAGCGGGGGCCAGAGGCGGGGAGCTGTTTTTT.

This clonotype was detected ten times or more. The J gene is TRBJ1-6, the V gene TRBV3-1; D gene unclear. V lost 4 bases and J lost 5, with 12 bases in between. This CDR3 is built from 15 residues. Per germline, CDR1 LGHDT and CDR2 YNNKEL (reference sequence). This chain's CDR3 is CASSPGLGHNSPLHF. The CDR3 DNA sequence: TGTGCCAGCAGCCCCGGGCTGGGCCATAATTCACCCCTCCACTTT.

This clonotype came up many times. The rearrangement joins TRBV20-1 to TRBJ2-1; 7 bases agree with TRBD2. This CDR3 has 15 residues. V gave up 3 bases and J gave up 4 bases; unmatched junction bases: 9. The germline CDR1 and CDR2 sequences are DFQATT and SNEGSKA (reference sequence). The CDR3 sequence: CSARSEAGSYNEQFF. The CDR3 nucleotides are TGCAGTGCTAGGTCTGAAGCGGGAAGTTACAATGAGCAGTTCTTC.

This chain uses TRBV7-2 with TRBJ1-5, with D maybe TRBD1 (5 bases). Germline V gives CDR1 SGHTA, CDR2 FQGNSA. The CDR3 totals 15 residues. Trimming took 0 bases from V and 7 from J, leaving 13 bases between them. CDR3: CASSLAAGARQPQHF. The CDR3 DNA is TGTGCCAGCAGCTTAGCGGCCGGGGCGAGGCAGCCCCAGCATTTT.

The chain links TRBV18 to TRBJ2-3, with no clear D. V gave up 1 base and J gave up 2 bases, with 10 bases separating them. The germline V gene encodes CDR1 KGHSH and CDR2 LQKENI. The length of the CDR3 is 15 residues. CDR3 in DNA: TGTGCCAGCTCACCACGGGCAGCTTCCACAGATACGCAGTATTTT. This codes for CASSPRAASTDTQYF.

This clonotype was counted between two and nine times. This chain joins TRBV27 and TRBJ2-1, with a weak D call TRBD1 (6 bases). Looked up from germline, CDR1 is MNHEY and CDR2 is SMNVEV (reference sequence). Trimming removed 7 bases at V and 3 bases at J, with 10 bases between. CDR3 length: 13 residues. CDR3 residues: CASTGQNYNEQFF. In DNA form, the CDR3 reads TGTGCCAGCACAGGACAGAACTACAATGAGCAGTTCTTC.

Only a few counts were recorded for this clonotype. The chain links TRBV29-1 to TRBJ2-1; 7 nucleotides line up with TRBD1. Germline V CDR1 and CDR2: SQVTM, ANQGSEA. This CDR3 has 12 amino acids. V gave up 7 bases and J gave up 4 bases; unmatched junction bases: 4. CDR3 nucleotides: TGCAGCGGCGGACAGGTATACAATGAGCAGTTCTTC. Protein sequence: CSGGQVYNEQFF.